These 19 T cell receptor beta chains originate from one sample sequenced in a study of blood T cell repertoires in COVID-19. Profiling relied on immunoSEQ multiplex PCR, and the TCRdb table lists in-frame clones only, not all of them. The table records 60,000 or so clones, approximately 90% of them present only once. Sequenced material: peripheral blood. These TCRs come from a woman in her sixties or seventies with active COVID-19.

With regard to this clone: One junction end does not reproduce the germline sequence, and a read error may be involved. The V call is TRBV19, the J call TRBJ1-3; weak D call: TRBD1 (6 bases). Germline values: CDR1 LNHDA, CDR2 SQIVND (reference sequence). The CDR3 contains 14 residues. As DNA, the CDR3 is TGTGCCAGTAGTATAGATTTCGGCTCCCGGGACACCCGTTTT. The encoded protein is CASSIDFGSRDTRF.

The chain has TRBV28 and TRBJ1-5; D uncertain. This CDR3 region has 17 residues. V gave up 5 bases and J gave up 2 bases, with 19 bases separating them. Germline CDR1 is MDHEN and CDR2 is SYDVKM. In DNA form, the CDR3 reads TGTGCCAGCAGTCCCGACGGCACAGCCTCGGGCAATCAGCCCCAGCATTTT. Amino acid sequence: CASSPDGTASGNQPQHF.

The genes are TRBV28 and TRBJ1-1; TRBD1 matches 10 bases. The CDR3 is made up of 13 amino acids. The germline gives CDR1 MDHEN, CDR2 SYDVKM. Unmatched junction bases numbered 4, after V lost 6 bases and J lost 6 bases. As DNA, the CDR3 is TGTGCCAGCAGGGACGGACAGGGGGCTGAAGCTTTCTTT. Amino acids: CASRDGQGAEAFF.

The gene calls are TRBV10-3 and TRBJ2-7, with 16 bases aligning to TRBD2. The junction had 9 bases not matched to a gene; V was cut back by 8 bases and J by 2 bases. This CDR3 contains 17 residues. Germline V CDR1 and CDR2: ENHRY, SYGVKD. As DNA, the CDR3 is TGTGCCATCGGGACTAGCGGGAGGGCTGAAAAAACCTACGAGCAGTACTTC. Protein: CAIGTSGRAEKTYEQYF.

The V and J genes are TRBV7-9 and TRBJ2-7; 10 bases are shared with TRBD1. V lost 1 base, J lost 4 bases, and 1 base stayed unmatched. CDR1 is SEHNR, CDR2 FQNEAQ, per germline (reference sequence). The CDR3 spans 14 residues. This CDR3 reads CASSLGDRGYEQYF. The CDR3 nucleotides read TGTGCCAGCAGCTTAGGGGACAGGGGATACGAGCAGTACTTC.

As DNA, the CDR3 is TGTGCCATCAGTGAGTCGAGGGGACAGACCTACGAGCAGTACTTC. This codes for CAISESRGQTYEQYF. V is TRBV10-3 and J is TRBJ2-7; 7 bases agree with TRBD1. The V segment lost 0 bases and the J segment 2 bases; nucleotides outside the gene matches: 4. The CDR3 totals 15 residues. Germline CDR1 ENHRY, CDR2 SYGVKD.

The genes are TRBV28 and TRBJ1-5; D is uncertain. The CDR3 has 13 amino acids. V was clipped by 1 base and J by 7 bases, with 8 bases between them. CDR1 MDHEN and CDR2 SYDVKM come from the germline V gene. The CDR3 here is CASSLFSGQPQHF. CDR3 DNA: TGTGCCAGCAGTTTATTCAGCGGCCAGCCCCAGCATTTT. Looking up the rest from reference TRBV28 and TRBJ1-5 gives the full variable domain: DVKVTQSSRYLVKRTGEKVFLECVQDMDHENMFWYRQDPGLGLRLIYFSYDVKMKEKGDIPEGYSVSREKKERFSLILESASTNQTSMYLCASSLFSGQPQHFGDGTRLSIL.

This clone has just a few counts. The chain recombines TRBV18 with TRBJ1-5, with 7 bases that match TRBD1. CDR1 and CDR2 from the germline V gene are KGHSH and LQKENI. CDR3 size: 15 residues. With 5 bases clipped from V and 11 bases from J, the junction kept 15 bases outside the gene matches. The CDR3, as DNA: TGTGCCAGCTCAACCGGACAGGCGATATTCGTTTCCCAGCATTTT. Its translation is CASSTGQAIFVSQHF.

The gene calls are TRBV28 and TRBJ2-1; D may be TRBD1 (6 bases). The germline V gene encodes CDR1 MDHEN and CDR2 SYDVKM. The CDR3 has 16 amino acids. V was pared by 5 bases and J by 0 bases, with 14 bases between. The CDR3 loop is CASSVGARGSYNEQFF. The CDR3 DNA reads as TGTGCCAGCAGTGTAGGGGCCAGGGGCTCCTACAATGAGCAGTTCTTC.

The chain carries TRBV13 and TRBJ2-1; 9 bases are shared with TRBD2. The CDR3 is 16 residues long. The V segment lost 1 base and the J segment 3 bases; nucleotides outside the gene matches: 4. Germline V gene sequence: CDR1 PRHDT, CDR2 FYEKMQ (reference sequence). In nucleotides, the CDR3 is TGTGCCAGCAGCTTAGTGGGCGGGAGGGTCTACAATGAGCAGTTCTTC. Its protein is CASSLVGGRVYNEQFF.

V and J are TRBV6-5 and TRBJ2-7, with TRBD2 identical over 8 bases. Germline CDR1 and CDR2: MNHEY and SVGAGI. This CDR3 spans 14 amino acids. V lost 2 bases to trimming and J lost 0 bases; unmatched junction nucleotides: 0. The CDR3 DNA reads as TGTGCCAGCAGTTACGGGACTAGCTCCTACGAGCAGTACTTC. It yields the protein CASSYGTSSYEQYF.

The chain has TRBV2 and TRBJ1-2, with 9 bases lining up with TRBD1. This CDR3 has 14 amino acids. The trim removed 4 bases at V and 5 bases at J, leaving 5 bases unmatched. Germline values: CDR1 SNHLY, CDR2 FYNNEI. CDR3 sequence reads: CASSAADRGYGYTF. The CDR3 DNA is TGTGCCAGCAGTGCAGCGGACAGGGGTTATGGCTACACCTTC. Full variable domain (outside the CDR3, taken from reference TRBV2 and TRBJ1-2): EPEVTQTPSHQVTQMGQEVILRCVPISNHLYFYWYRQILGQKVEFLVSFYNNEISEKSEIFDDQFSVERPDGSNFTLKIRSTKLEDSAMYFCASSAADRGYGYTFGSGTRLTVV.

The chain has TRBV9 and TRBJ2-6; TRBD1 is a possible D gene (6 bases). V was cut by 1 base and J by 2 bases, with 13 bases left in between. Germline V gene lookup returns CDR1 SGDLS and CDR2 YYNGEE. CDR3 length: 17 amino acids. CDR3 region: CASSVFGDRTGANVLTF. DNA of the CDR3: TGTGCCAGCAGCGTATTTGGAGACAGGACTGGGGCCAACGTCCTGACTTTC.

The chain recombines TRBV21-1 with TRBJ2-5; TRBD2 is the table's D call, not checked against the DNA. TRBV21-1 is a listed pseudogene. The CDR3 is 17 residues long. The CDR3 is CASSNAQLAPFQETQYF. CDR3 DNA: TGTGCCAGCAGCAATGCCCAACTAGCGCCTTTCCAAGAGACCCAGTACTTC.

Here the CDR3 reads CASSLVPVSSGNTIYF. The CDR3 bases are TGTGCCAGCAGCTTGGTACCCGTGAGCTCTGGAAACACCATATATTTT. This rearrangement joins TRBV5-6 to TRBJ1-3; no clear D. With 0 bases removed from V and 0 bases from J, the gap between germline ends came to 10 bases. The CDR3 loop spans 16 amino acids. Germline CDR1 reads SGHDT; CDR2 reads YYEEEE.

The genes are TRBV11-2 and TRBJ2-5; TRBD2 matches at 14 bases. The germline V gene encodes CDR1 SGHAT and CDR2 FQNNGV. The CDR3 covers 17 residues. Losses at the gene ends were 2 bases for V and 5 bases for J; bases not matched to a gene: 7. The CDR3 DNA reads TGTGCCAGCAGCTTACCCGGGACTAGCGGGAGTGGGGAGACCCAGTACTTC. It codes for CASSLPGTSGSGETQYF.

The sample holds one count of this clone. The CDR3 reads CASSLLGQGAYEQYF. DNA of the CDR3: TGTGCCAGCAGCTTATTGGGACAGGGGGCCTACGAGCAGTACTTC. V and J are TRBV7-3 and TRBJ2-7; 11 positions match TRBD1. With 2 bases clipped from V and 2 bases from J, the junction kept 2 bases outside the gene matches. The germline gives CDR1 SGHTA, CDR2 FQGTGA. The CDR3 extends over 15 amino acids. Full variable domain (missing parts from reference TRBV7-3 and TRBJ2-7): GAGVSQTPSNKVTEKGKYVELRCDPISGHTALYWYRQSLGQGPEFLIYFQGTGAADDSGLPNDRFFAVRPEGSVSTLKIQRTERGDSAVYLCASSLLGQGAYEQYFGPGTRLTVT.

This clone was recorded once. At one of its ends the junction is not consistent with the germline gene, which may arise from a read error. The chain links TRBV28 to TRBJ1-1; TRBD1 might be the D (5 bases). This CDR3 has 14 residues. Germline V gene lookup returns CDR1 MDHEN and CDR2 SYDVKM. CDR3 bases: TGTGCCAGCAGTTTACAGGGAGGGAACACTGATGCTTTCTTT. It is translated as CASSLQGGNTDAFF.

The chain uses TRBV11-2 and TRBJ1-1; D may be TRBD1 (6 bases). With 5 bases removed from V and 3 bases from J, the gap between germline ends came to 13 bases. Looked up from germline, CDR1 is SGHAT and CDR2 is FQNNGV. The CDR3 loop spans 14 amino acids. The CDR3 bases are TGTGCCAGCAGCCAGGACAGAATACACACTGAAGCTTTCTTT. Protein sequence: CASSQDRIHTEAFF. The variable domain in full, with the rest retrieved from reference TRBV11-2 and TRBJ1-1, is EAGVAQSPRYKIIEKRQSVAFWCNPISGHATLYWYQQILGQGPKLLIQFQNNGVVDDSQLPKDRFSAERLKGVDSTLKIQPAKLEDSAVYLCASSQDRIHTEAFFGQGTRLTVV.